One and the same sample provided the 26 T cell receptor beta chains below, sequenced in a study of blood T cell repertoires in COVID-19 (dated by TCRdb to the early 2020s). The receptor library was made with the immunoSEQ multiplex PCR assay. TCRdb took over this immuneACCESS table, retaining in-frame rearrangements with V and J assigned. Such tables are incomplete; in checked studies, under half of the missing clones stem from an unresolved V gene, and the remainder is unexplained. For this sample the table gives approximately 250,000 clones, of which about 88% were detected only once. Over 10% of the sample lies in the top ten. Sequenced: peripheral blood. These receptors were obtained from a woman aged 70-85 years with COVID-19, enrolled during active disease.

J is TRBJ2-5 and V is TRBV6-2 or TRBV6-3; 9 bases match TRBD2. In germline, CDR1 is MNHEY, CDR2 SVGEGT. The CDR3 is 15 amino acids. Germline trimming cut 2 bases from V and 6 bases from J; bases unmatched to any gene: 7. The CDR3 protein is CASSYPASGTKTQYF. The CDR3 DNA is TGTGCCAGCAGTTACCCGGCTAGCGGGACGAAGACCCAGTACTTC.

This clone was seen a handful of times. The chain has TRBV6-1 and TRBJ2-7, with D tentatively TRBD1 (6 bases). Trimming took 0 bases from V and 9 from J, leaving 18 bases between them. CDR1 and CDR2 from the germline V gene are MNHNS and SASEGT. The CDR3 has 15 residues. As DNA, the CDR3 is TGTGCCAGCAGTGAAGCGGTGGGGGCCGGGTTGAGGCAGTACTTC. Encoded protein: CASSEAVGAGLRQYF.

This clone has a single count. The chain recombines TRBV5-1 with TRBJ2-3; 8 bases map to TRBD1. The V gene's germline CDR1 is SGHRS and CDR2 YFSETQ. The length of the CDR3 is 17 residues. Trimming removed 0 bases from V and 6 bases from J; junction bases left unmatched: 12. The CDR3 reads CASSLARSGQGGDTQYF. CDR3 DNA: TGCGCCAGCAGCTTGGCCAGGTCTGGACAGGGCGGGGATACGCAGTATTTT.

The chain has TRBV2 and TRBJ1-3; perhaps TRBD1 as D (5 bases). Per germline, CDR1 SNHLY and CDR2 FYNNEI. This CDR3 is 14 amino acids long. The V and J ends lost 3 bases and 3 bases respectively, with 9 bases between them. The CDR3 spells CASSDSGLGNTIYF. The CDR3 DNA reads TGTGCCAGCAGTGACTCGGGACTTGGAAACACCATATATTTT.

The chain has TRBV11-2 and TRBJ2-6; D is unresolved. This CDR3 has 16 residues. Germline V gene sequence: CDR1 SGHAT, CDR2 FQNNGV. V was cut by 5 bases and J by 0 bases, with 11 bases left in between. CDR3 sequence reads: CASSPRGTSGANVLTF. The CDR3 region has the DNA TGTGCCAGCAGCCCTCGCGGAACCTCTGGGGCCAACGTCCTGACTTTC.

In its sample, this clone was seen a few times. J is TRBJ1-2 and V is TRBV28, with a possible D match to TRBD1 (6 bases). Germline V gene sequence: CDR1 MDHEN, CDR2 SYDVKM. The V end was cut by 6 bases, the J end by 8 bases, with 16 bases between. CDR3 length: 13 amino acids. CDR3 in amino acids: CASSPQAGEGYTF. Written as DNA, the CDR3 is TGTGCCAGCAGCCCTCAGGCAGGGGAGGGCTACACCTTC.

The chain couples TRBV19 to TRBJ1-1; D is unclear. The CDR3 runs to 16 residues. CDR1 and CDR2 (germline): LNHDA, SQIVND (reference sequence). V was cut by 3 bases and J by 1 base, with 15 bases left in between. The CDR3 loop is CASSIGVVGPNTEAFF. DNA of the CDR3: TGTGCCAGTAGTATCGGGGTGGTAGGGCCGAACACTGAAGCTTTCTTT.

The chain employs TRBV4-2 and TRBJ2-5; D possibly corresponds to TRBD1 (5 bases). The germline V gene has CDR1 LGHNA and CDR2 YNFKEQ. The V gene lost 0 bases and the J gene lost 2 bases, with 10 bases spanning the gap. The CDR3 sequence is 15 residues long. CDR3 sequence: CASSQDRTLQETQYF. CDR3 DNA: TGTGCCAGCAGCCAAGACCGGACACTACAAGAGACCCAGTACTTC.

This clone was seen more than once but under ten times. J is TRBJ1-6 and V is TRBV7-2; 7 nucleotides align to TRBD1. V shed 7 bases and J 7 bases; nucleotides not matched to a gene: 13. The CDR3 covers 16 residues. CDR1 and CDR2 (germline): SGHTA, FQGNSA. Here the CDR3 DNA reads TGTGCCAGCATCCCAACCGGGACAGCCATGAATTCACCCCTCCACTTT. Amino acid sequence: CASIPTGTAMNSPLHF.

The V and J genes are TRBV5-4 and TRBJ1-2; a weak D match, TRBD1 (6 bases). Germline values: CDR1 SGHNT, CDR2 YYREEE (reference sequence). The CDR3 length is 15 residues. V lost 3 bases and J 1 base, leaving 13 bases between the germline ends. DNA for the CDR3: TGTGCCAGCAGCTCCTGGACAGCTTTTAACTATGGCTACACCTTC. Translated: CASSSWTAFNYGYTF.

The rearrangement joins TRBV6-5 to TRBJ2-7, with a tentative D call TRBD1 (6 bases). CDR1 MNHEY and CDR2 SVGAGI come from the germline V gene. V was pared by 6 bases and J by 4 bases, with 7 bases between. The CDR3 extends over 11 amino acids. CDR3 in DNA: TGTGCCAGCAGAACAGGGTACGAGCAGTACTTC. It is translated as CASRTGYEQYF.

This rearrangement joins TRBV4-2 to TRBJ1-2; TRBD1 matches 8 bases. The CDR3 is 17 residues long. Germline V lookup: CDR1 LGHNA, CDR2 YNFKEQ. V was clipped by 4 bases and J by 4 bases; unmatched bases: 14. CDR3 nucleotides: TGTGCCAGCAGCCCCTTTTCGAATCAGGGGGCAGGCTATGGCTACACCTTC. This gives the protein CASSPFSNQGAGYGYTF.

The rearrangement links TRBV7-2 to TRBJ1-1, with D hard to call. Germline CDR1 is SGHTA and CDR2 is FQGNSA. With 8 bases removed from V and 0 bases from J, the gap between germline ends came to 10 bases. There are 13 residues in the CDR3. CDR3 bases: TGTGCCAGCTTCCAGAATCTGAACACTGAAGCTTTCTTT. Its translation: CASFQNLNTEAFF.

CDR3 amino acids: CSVEEGQGNQPQHF. CDR3 DNA: TGCAGCGTTGAAGAGGGACAGGGGAATCAGCCCCAGCATTTT. The chain combines TRBV29-1 with TRBJ1-5, with 10 bases matching TRBD1. Germline trimming cut 0 bases from V and 4 bases from J; bases unmatched to any gene: 0. The CDR3 runs 14 residues. Germline V gene sequence: CDR1 SQVTM, CDR2 ANQGSEA. Supplemented by reference TRBV29-1 and TRBJ1-5, the full variable domain reads SAVISQKPSRDICQRGTSLTIQCQVDSQVTMMFWYRQQPGQSLTLIATANQGSEATYESGFVIDKFPISRPNLTFSTLTVSNMSPEDSSIYLCSVEEGQGNQPQHFGDGTRLSIL.

This chain uses TRBV21-1 with TRBJ2-3; the D call TRBD2 from the table was never checked on the DNA. TRBV21-1 corresponds to a pseudogene. The length of the CDR3 is 18 residues. The CDR3 region is CASSKGASGGLITDTQYF. In DNA form, the CDR3 reads TGTGCCAGCAGCAAAGGGGCTAGCGGGGGGCTCATCACAGATACGCAGTATTTT.

The chain joins TRBV5-6 to TRBJ2-1, with 12 nucleotides matching TRBD1. This CDR3 contains 14 residues. The trim removed 4 bases at V and 7 bases at J, leaving 3 bases unmatched. Germline CDR1 is SGHDT and CDR2 is YYEEEE. The CDR3 DNA sequence: TGTGCCAGCAGCGTGGGACAGGGGGCAAATGAGCAGTTCTTC. It is translated as CASSVGQGANEQFF.

The V gene is TRBV24-1, the J gene TRBJ2-5, with 10 bases that match TRBD2. This CDR3 is built from 17 residues. Germline V gene data show CDR1 as KGHDR and CDR2 as SFDVKD. The V gene end was trimmed by 5 bases and the J gene end by 5 bases; junction bases not matched to a gene: 13. The CDR3 DNA sequence: TGTGCCACCAGTGCCCCTTGGGGAGCGGGGGGGAAGGAGACCCAGTACTTC. Protein product: CATSAPWGAGGKETQYF.

This clone was seen a single time. A read error may produce the germline difference seen at one junction end. The rearrangement joins TRBV5-4 to TRBJ2-5; maybe TRBD1 (6 bases). Germline assignment: CDR1 SGHNT and CDR2 YYREEE (reference sequence). The CDR3 length is 14 residues. The CDR3 nucleotides read TGTGCCAGCATCAGGCAGGGGTCCTCAGAGGCCCAGTACTTC. This encodes CASIRQGSSEAQYF.

Only one count was recorded for this clone. The genes are TRBV24-1 and TRBJ2-5; TRBD1 matches at 7 bases. Germline values: CDR1 KGHDR, CDR2 SFDVKD. The CDR3 extends over 16 amino acids. V was clipped by 4 bases and J by 0 bases; unmatched bases: 7. CDR3 in DNA: TGTGCCACCAGTGACCCTTCGACAGGGTACCAAGAGACCCAGTACTTC. Its protein product is CATSDPSTGYQETQYF.

In its sample, this clone was seen a few times. The CDR3 is CATSRGGGGYNEQFF. CDR3 DNA: TGTGCCACCAGCAGAGGTGGCGGGGGGTACAATGAGCAGTTCTTC. The genes are TRBV15 and TRBJ2-1; 8 bases are a match to TRBD2. There are 15 residues in the CDR3. Germline CDR1 and CDR2: LNHNV and YYDKDF (reference sequence). With 1 base clipped from V and 4 bases from J, the junction kept 3 bases outside the gene matches.

The DNA of the CDR3 is TGTGCCAGCGGGCGGGGTAATGAAAAACTGTTTTTT. Translating it yields CASGRGNEKLFF. The chain recombines TRBV11-2 with TRBJ1-4; no reliable D call. Trimming stripped 8 bases from V and 4 bases from J, with 8 bases between. The CDR3 has 12 amino acids. The germline gives CDR1 SGHAT, CDR2 FQNNGV.

CDR3 coding DNA: TGTGCCAGCAGCCCCGACTCCCAAGAGACCCAGTACTTC. It codes for CASSPDSQETQYF. This sequence joins TRBV5-4 and TRBJ2-5; D unresolved. Looked up from germline, CDR1 is SGHNT and CDR2 is YYREEE (reference sequence). The CDR3 is made up of 13 amino acids. Trimming shortened V by 4 bases and J by 1 base, and 8 bases separated the two germline ends.

This rearrangement joins TRBV6-6 to TRBJ2-1; no firm D call. The CDR3 is 11 residues long. Germline values: CDR1 MNHNY, CDR2 SVGAGI (reference sequence). The V and J ends lost 4 bases and 9 bases respectively, with 7 bases between them. The CDR3 DNA is TGTGCCAGCAGTTGGTGGAGTGAGCAGTTCTTC. It encodes CASSWWSEQFF.

This chain links TRBV7-2 with TRBJ2-5, with D possibly matching TRBD1 (5 bases). Germline V gene data show CDR1 as SGHTA and CDR2 as FQGNSA. This CDR3 is 14 amino acids long. V lost 2 bases and J lost 5, with 12 bases in between. The CDR3 protein is CASSLFMGHETQYF. In DNA, the CDR3 is TGTGCCAGCAGCTTATTCATGGGGCATGAGACCCAGTACTTC. Drawing the rest from reference TRBV7-2 and TRBJ2-5, the complete variable domain is GAGVSQSPSNKVTEKGKDVELRCDPISGHTALYWYRQSLGQGLEFLIYFQGNSAPDKSGLPSDRFSAERTGGSVSTLTIQRTQQEDSAVYLCASSLFMGHETQYFGPGTRLLVL.

The chain combines TRBV21-1 with TRBJ2-7; the table calls TRBD2, which could not be checked here. TRBV21-1 is tagged as a pseudogene. The CDR3 runs to 14 residues. CDR3 residues: CASSAPREFYEQYF. The CDR3 DNA follows: TGTGCCAGCAGCGCCCCGAGAGAGTTTTACGAGCAGTACTTC.

This chain joins TRBV29-1 and TRBJ1-5; D is perhaps TRBD1 (5 bases). The CDR3 has 14 residues. Germline V CDR1 and CDR2: SQVTM, ANQGSEA. Between the trimmed V and J ends, which lost 4 bases and 4 bases, there was a span of 14 bases. This CDR3 reads CSVVESGLNQPQHF. As DNA, the CDR3 is TGCAGCGTTGTGGAGTCAGGGTTAAATCAGCCCCAGCATTTT.